Following are 13 T cell receptor beta chains from one sample sequenced in a study of regulatory T cells in long-lasting Graves disease. Documented time point: newly diagnosed GD, antithyroid drugs for less than 3 months. PBMC RNA was the source of the TCR library. Building the TCR beta libraries relied on iRepertoire HTBI primers, and CDR3 regions underwent Arm-PCR. TCRdb passed the multiplex PCR reads through MiXCR, listing each CDR3 protein once. The sample lists roughly 420,000 distinct CDR3 sequences; approximately 16% were seen once. The same data also went into a second study, on T cells in Graves' hyperthyroidism and ophthalmopathy.

This sample comprised peripheral blood mononuclear cells (PBMCs), obtained at new diagnosis, from a patient treated with antithyroid drugs. The receptors come from a woman in her 30s with Graves disease.

This clonotype was observed at least ten times. The chain's CDR3 is CASSSAGAGTYEQYF. DNA for the CDR3: TGTGCCAGCAGTTCAGCCGGGGCGGGGACCTACGAGCAGTACTTC. J is TRBJ2-7 and V is TRBV27, with D perhaps matching TRBD2 (6 bases). Trimming left V 4 bases short and J 2 bases short, with 15 bases between. The CDR3 is made up of 15 amino acids. Germline V gene data show CDR1 as MNHEY and CDR2 as SMNVEV (reference sequence).

This rearrangement joins TRBV18 to TRBJ1-2; TRBD1 matches at 7 bases. Germline V gene lookup returns CDR1 KGHSH and CDR2 LQKENI. The CDR3 length is 14 residues. V gave up 1 base and J gave up 6 bases; unmatched junction bases: 5. The CDR3 DNA is TGTGCCAGCTCACCACAGGGGGCTTCGGATGGCTACACCTTC. The encoded protein is CASSPQGASDGYTF.

On this clonotype: The likely explanation is a read error, given a far larger clone one base away. The rearrangement uses TRBV20-1 and TRBJ2-7; TRBD2 matches at 11 bases. The CDR3 covers 14 residues. Germline V lookup: CDR1 DFQATT, CDR2 SNEGSKA (reference sequence). V lost 1 base and J lost 7; bases outside the gene matches: 6. As DNA, the CDR3 is TGCAGTGCTAGAGTAACTAGCGGGAGCAATGAGCAGTACTTC. This sequence encodes CSARVTSGSNEQYF.

Remarks on this clonotype: The germline gene is not matched at one end of the junction; a read error may be the cause. The chain combines TRBV5-4 with TRBJ2-2; TRBD1 matches at 11 bases. Per germline, CDR1 SGHNT and CDR2 YYREEE (reference sequence). CDR3 length: 15 amino acids. Written as DNA, the CDR3 is TGTGCCAGCAGCTGGACAGGGGGCCTCACCGGGGAGCCGTTTTTT. Amino acid sequence: CASSWTGGLTGEPFF.

This clonotype has ten or more counts. This chain's CDR3 is CASSLLGRAGGAYEQYF. CDR3 in DNA: TGTGCCAGCAGTTTATTGGGCCGGGCGGGGGGAGCGTACGAGCAGTACTTC. The chain combines TRBV28 with TRBJ2-7, with 8 positions matching TRBD2. Germline CDR1 is MDHEN and CDR2 is SYDVKM. Trimming removed 1 base from V and 4 bases from J; junction bases left unmatched: 12. The length of the CDR3 is 17 residues.

This clonotype was counted once. The V call is TRBV6-1, the J call TRBJ2-7, with TRBD2 identical over 15 bases. Germline assignment: CDR1 MNHNS and CDR2 SASEGT. V was pared by 5 bases and J by 9 bases, with 14 bases of the junction left unmatched. There are 17 residues in the CDR3. The CDR3 nucleotides are TGTGCCAGCAGTCCTCTCAGAGACTCGGGACTAGCGGGAGGGCAGTACTTC. Residues: CASSPLRDSGLAGGQYF.

The chain links TRBV7-9 to TRBJ2-1; perhaps D is TRBD1 or TRBD2 (5 bases each). The V and J ends lost 5 bases and 0 bases respectively, with 17 bases between them. This CDR3 has 17 residues. CDR1 and CDR2 (germline): SEHNR, FQNEAQ (reference sequence). CDR3 nucleotide sequence: TGTGCCAGCAGCGACCCCTACGGGGCGAGCTCCTACAATGAGCAGTTCTTC. Protein product: CASSDPYGASSYNEQFF. Full variable domain (rest looked up from reference TRBV7-9 and TRBJ2-1): DTGVSQNPRHKITKRGQNVTFRCDPISEHNRLYWYRQTLGQGPEFLTYFQNEAQLEKSRLLSDRFSAERPKGSFSTLEIQRTEQGDSAMYLCASSDPYGASSYNEQFFGPGTRLTVL.

A word on this clonotype: An end of the junction does not agree with germline; a read error may underlie this. This chain uses TRBV18 with TRBJ2-1, with D hard to call. The CDR3 has 11 amino acids. Germline CDR1 is KGHSH and CDR2 is LQKENI. The CDR3 DNA reads TGTGCCAGCTCATCGCAAGAGACCCTGTACTTC. Translated: CASSSQETLYF.

This clonotype was detected a few times. V usage is TRBV4-1 and J usage is TRBJ1-1; 8 positions agree with TRBD1. CDR1 MGHRA and CDR2 YSYEKL come from the germline V gene. This CDR3 is built from 13 residues. V was pared by 2 bases and J by 10 bases, with 6 bases of the junction left unmatched. The CDR3: CASSQLQGGSAFF. CDR3 DNA: TGCGCCAGCAGCCAATTACAGGGGGGGTCAGCTTTCTTT.

This clonotype occurred many times. CDR3 sequence reads: CASLKGRGSNEQFF. CDR3 sequence (DNA): TGTGCCAGCCTCAAGGGTAGGGGGAGCAATGAGCAGTTCTTC. The chain joins TRBV7-3 to TRBJ2-1; a possible D gene is TRBD1 (6 bases). There are 14 residues in the CDR3. Looked up from germline, CDR1 is SGHTA and CDR2 is FQGTGA. Deletions cut 8 bases from V and 6 bases from J, with 17 bases between.

As to this clonotype: This may stem from a read error, because a much larger clone lies one nucleotide away. CDR3 amino acids: CSARDNNSNQPRHF. As DNA, the CDR3 is TGCAGTGCGCGGGACAATAATAGCAATCAGCCCCGGCATTTT. This chain joins TRBV20-1 and TRBJ1-5; the D gene is possibly TRBD1 (6 bases). The length of the CDR3 is 14 residues. Germline V gene sequence: CDR1 DFQATT, CDR2 SNEGSKA (reference sequence).

Many counts were recorded for this clonotype. Germline and junction disagree at one end, which may indicate a read error. The chain couples TRBV7-9 to TRBJ1-1; possibly TRBD1 for D (5 bases). This CDR3 comprises 11 residues. Germline V lookup: CDR1 SEHNR, CDR2 FQNEAQ (reference sequence). This chain's CDR3 is CASSLGDEAFF. For the CDR3, the DNA is TGTGCCAGCAGTTTAGGGGATGAAGCTTTCTTT.

Many counts were recorded for this clonotype. The chain couples TRBV28 to TRBJ2-1; D unclear. The V gene lost 6 bases and the J gene lost 6 bases, with 9 bases spanning the gap. CDR3 length equals 12 residues. Germline CDR1 and CDR2: MDHEN and SYDVKM. Here the CDR3 DNA reads TGTGCCAGCAGCCAGCCAGGCAATGAGCAGTTCTTC. Protein sequence: CASSQPGNEQFF.